This T cell receptor beta chain was observed in a study of OX40 agonist ivuxolimab in advanced cancers. Germline CDR1 is SGHVS and CDR2 is FQNEAQ. V lost 5 bases and J lost 4, with 8 bases in between. This CDR3 comprises 13 residues. Overall study findings and caveats: Fewer expanded clones were found on average in CD4+ than in CD8+ T cells.

Points on this clone: What it binds is unknown.

Clones were sequenced by immunoSEQ multiplex PCR, and TCRdb holds only the in-frame ones, with some missing. Here the sample spans about 60,000 clones, roughly 86% being singletons. The clonotype was recovered from an adult with an advanced solid tumor such as melanoma, head and neck, liver or kidney cancer. The rearrangement joins TRBV7-8 to TRBJ2-2; D is ambiguous. The sample was CD4+ or CD8+ T cells sorted from blood, taken in a trial of the OX40 agonist ivuxolimab. CDR3 sequence reads: CASSTSLTGELFF. The CDR3 region has the DNA TGTGCCAGCAGCACGAGTCTCACCGGGGAGCTGTTTTTT.